One and the same sample provided the 27 T cell receptor beta chains below, sequenced in a study of blood T cell repertoires in COVID-19 (dated by TCRdb to the early 2020s). The protocol used for the library was the immunoSEQ multiplex PCR assay. In its TCRdb copy, this immuneACCESS table keeps in-frame sequences only and misses some clones. Where compared with another copy, unresolved V genes explain less than half of these, and the others have no known cause. The sample data list roughly 90,000 clones, and 89% of these were observed just once. Approximately 2% of the sample rests with the top ten. Sequenced material: peripheral blood. The receptors shown here come from a man aged 45 to 65 with acute or convalescent COVID-19.

The chain is built from TRBV25-1 and TRBJ2-7; D not certain. Germline V lookup: CDR1 MGHDK, CDR2 SYGVNS. The V end was cut by 4 bases, the J end by 6 bases, with 7 bases between. The CDR3 sequence is 11 residues long. The CDR3 coding sequence is TGTGCCAGCAGTGCCCCCGGCGAGCAGTACTTC. This translates into CASSAPGEQYF.

As for this clone: One end of the junction varies from germline; a read error may be responsible. This sequence joins TRBV2 and TRBJ2-3; 10 bases line up with TRBD2. The CDR3 has 16 residues. Germline assignment: CDR1 SNHLY and CDR2 FYNNEI. In nucleotides, the CDR3 is TGTGCCAGCAGGGAAGGGCCTAGCGGGAGTTCGGATACGCAGTATTTT. Amino acids: CASREGPSGSSDTQYF.

The chain's CDR3 is CASSQERRWASGSVNEQFF. The CDR3 DNA reads as TGTGCCAGCAGCCAAGAACGGCGGTGGGCTAGCGGGAGTGTTAATGAGCAGTTCTTC. The rearrangement joins TRBV3-1 (or the pseudogene TRBV3-2) to TRBJ2-1; 10 bases agree with TRBD2. Germline loops: CDR1 LGHDT, CDR2 YNNKEL (reference sequence). This CDR3 is built from 19 residues. V lost 0 bases and J lost 7; bases outside the gene matches: 15.

The chain joins TRBV7-2 to TRBJ2-4; D is possibly TRBD1 (5 bases). CDR3 length: 16 residues. Trimming removed 4 bases at V and 1 base at J, with 14 bases between. CDR1 and CDR2 (germline): SGHTA, FQGNSA. The CDR3 loop is CASSWPHRGAKNIQYF. The CDR3, as DNA: TGTGCCAGCAGCTGGCCCCATAGGGGCGCCAAAAACATTCAGTACTTC.

V and J are TRBV7-8 and TRBJ2-3; 9 bases fit TRBD1. This CDR3 region has 14 residues. V was clipped by 5 bases and J by 1 base; unmatched bases: 1. Germline V CDR1 and CDR2: SGHVS, FQNEAQ. The DNA of the CDR3 is TGTGCCAGCAGCCGACAGGGGGGCACAGATACGCAGTATTTT. Amino acids: CASSRQGGTDTQYF.

This clone was observed a few times. V and J are TRBV4-1 and TRBJ2-4; D perhaps matches TRBD2 (5 bases). V was pared by 0 bases and J by 0 bases, with 12 bases between. The germline V gene has CDR1 MGHRA and CDR2 YSYEKL. The CDR3 sequence is 17 residues long. This chain's CDR3 is CASSQDTGLLAKNIQYF. The CDR3 region has the DNA TGCGCCAGCAGCCAAGATACGGGATTACTAGCCAAAAACATTCAGTACTTC.

This chain uses TRBV2 with TRBJ2-3; 8 bases fit TRBD2. J gave up 5 bases and V 7 bases, and 8 bases lay outside the gene matches. From germline, CDR1 is SNHLY and CDR2 FYNNEI. This CDR3 has 14 residues. The CDR3 region is CASKAGGSIDTQYF. DNA of the CDR3: TGTGCCAGCAAGGCGGGGGGATCCATAGATACGCAGTATTTT.

A single count supports this clone. V gene TRBV6-6 combines with J gene TRBJ1-2; 10 bases match TRBD1. CDR3 size: 14 residues. The germline CDR1 and CDR2 sequences are MNHNY and SVGAGI (reference sequence). Trimming took 6 bases from V and 7 from J; bases not matched to a gene: 8. This CDR3 is CASRADRGLGGYTF. The CDR3 DNA follows: TGTGCCAGCAGAGCCGACAGGGGGCTAGGTGGCTACACCTTC.

The rearrangement links TRBV6-5 to TRBJ2-2; 7 nucleotides match TRBD1. CDR1 is MNHEY and CDR2 is SVGAGI in the germline V gene. V shed 5 bases, J shed 7 bases, and the junction held 10 bases outside the gene matches. The CDR3 has 15 amino acids. The CDR3 spells CASSPDRARIGELFF. The CDR3 coding sequence is TGTGCCAGCAGTCCAGACAGGGCTAGGATCGGGGAGCTGTTTTTT.

The chain links TRBV4-1 to TRBJ1-6; 7 bases are a match to TRBD1. Germline assignment: CDR1 MGHRA and CDR2 YSYEKL. This CDR3 spans 14 amino acids. The trim removed 2 bases at V and 7 bases at J, leaving 2 bases unmatched. Here the CDR3 DNA reads TGCGCCAGCAGCCAACCGGGACAGAATTCACCCCTCCACTTT. Protein sequence: CASSQPGQNSPLHF.

For the CDR3, the DNA is TGTGCCAGCAGCCAAGAGTCCAGTATGAACACTGAAGCTTTCTTT. Translation: CASSQESSMNTEAFF. The chain uses TRBV14 and TRBJ1-1; D is uncertain. Trimming took 0 bases from V and 0 from J, leaving 8 bases between them. There are 15 residues in the CDR3. CDR1 SGHDN and CDR2 FVKESK come from the germline V gene.

V gene TRBV9 combines with J gene TRBJ2-3; the match to TRBD2 covers 9 bases. The CDR3 sequence is 15 residues long. V was clipped by 4 bases and J by 0 bases; unmatched bases: 3. Germline V gene sequence: CDR1 SGDLS, CDR2 YYNGEE. The CDR3 bases are TGTGCCAGCAGCCCCACTAGCGGGAGCACAGATACGCAGTATTTT. Amino acids: CASSPTSGSTDTQYF.

The rearrangement joins TRBV9 to TRBJ2-5, with 11 bases that match TRBD2. The CDR3 totals 17 residues. The V gene end was trimmed by 0 bases and the J gene end by 2 bases; junction bases not matched to a gene: 6. CDR1 is SGDLS, CDR2 YYNGEE, per germline. CDR3 protein: CASSVALAGAGQETQYF. The CDR3 DNA sequence: TGTGCCAGCAGCGTAGCACTAGCGGGAGCGGGTCAAGAGACCCAGTACTTC.

V is TRBV2 and J is TRBJ2-1; 7 positions agree with TRBD2. With V trimmed by 4 bases and J by 2 bases, 2 bases remained unmatched. The CDR3 sequence is 14 residues long. The germline V gene encodes CDR1 SNHLY and CDR2 FYNNEI. The CDR3, as DNA: TGTGCCAGCAGTGCTGGACTAGCCTACAATGAGCAGTTCTTC. Translation gives CASSAGLAYNEQFF.

The chain has TRBV28 and TRBJ1-5, with 8 bases matching TRBD1. Trimming took 4 bases from V and 2 from J; bases not matched to a gene: 10. Germline CDR1 MDHEN, CDR2 SYDVKM. This CDR3 has 17 residues. DNA for the CDR3: TGTGCCAGCAGTTCTTTCAGGGGGCGAGCTGGCAATCAGCCCCAGCATTTT. It codes for CASSSFRGRAGNQPQHF.

The chain links TRBV5-1 to TRBJ2-7; TRBD2 matches at 8 bases. This CDR3 has 14 amino acids. The J segment lost 2 bases and the V segment lost 2 bases, leaving 3 bases of the junction unmatched. Germline assignment: CDR1 SGHRS and CDR2 YFSETQ. The CDR3 here is CASSFGGATYEQYF. DNA for the CDR3: TGCGCCAGCAGCTTCGGGGGGGCCACCTACGAGCAGTACTTC.

The CDR3 here is CASSANRGGEKLFF. CDR3 nucleotide sequence: TGTGCCAGCAGCGCTAACAGGGGTGGGGAAAAACTGTTTTTT. The rearrangement joins TRBV7-9 to TRBJ1-4, with 7 bases identical to TRBD1. The CDR3 length is 14 residues. The V segment lost 5 bases and the J segment 8 bases; nucleotides outside the gene matches: 8. The germline V gene encodes CDR1 SEHNR and CDR2 FQNEAQ (reference sequence).

The chain has TRBV11-2 and TRBJ2-7, with 8 bases lining up with TRBD2. This CDR3 comprises 14 residues. Trimming removed 7 bases from V and 0 bases from J; junction bases left unmatched: 5. Germline V gene data show CDR1 as SGHAT and CDR2 as FQNNGV. In DNA form, the CDR3 reads TGTGCCAGCACTCCTAGCGGGTTCTCCTACGAGCAGTACTTC. Translation gives CASTPSGFSYEQYF.

The chain employs TRBV27 and TRBJ1-1, with D perhaps matching TRBD1 (5 bases). Germline V gene sequence: CDR1 MNHEY, CDR2 SMNVEV (reference sequence). Trimming stripped 7 bases from V and 5 bases from J, with 11 bases between. The CDR3 runs 12 residues. DNA for the CDR3: TGTGCCAGCAAAAGGGGTCGAACTGAAGCTTTCTTT. Translated, it gives CASKRGRTEAFF.

The genes are TRBV30 and TRBJ1-1, with no clear D. Germline lookup yields CDR1 GTSNPN and CDR2 SVGIG (reference sequence). CDR3 length: 12 amino acids. Trimming cost V 0 bases and J 5 bases, with 7 bases left between them. The CDR3 loop is CAWSVRGTEAFF. CDR3 nucleotide sequence: TGTGCCTGGAGTGTACGCGGGACTGAAGCTTTCTTT.

The chain combines TRBV6-5 with TRBJ1-1; no reliable D call. Per germline, CDR1 MNHEY and CDR2 SVGAGI. The CDR3 totals 12 residues. The V gene lost 6 bases and the J gene lost 3 bases, with 8 bases spanning the gap. Here the CDR3 reads CASSAGHTEAFF. CDR3 nucleotide sequence: TGTGCCAGCAGCGCTGGGCACACTGAAGCTTTCTTT.

The chain has TRBV2 and TRBJ2-2; maybe TRBD2 (6 bases). This CDR3 region has 14 residues. Germline CDR1 and CDR2: SNHLY and FYNNEI. V shed 4 bases and J shed 3 bases, with 9 bases lying between them. The CDR3, as DNA: TGTGCCAGCAGTGTAGGAGGGTACACCGGGGAGCTGTTTTTT. Protein sequence: CASSVGGYTGELFF.

The rearrangement joins TRBV7-2 to TRBJ2-3; 13 bases agree with TRBD2. The J segment lost 3 bases and the V segment lost 5 bases, leaving 8 bases of the junction unmatched. CDR1 and CDR2 from the germline V gene are SGHTA and FQGNSA. The CDR3 contains 17 residues. Written as DNA, the CDR3 is TGTGCCAGCAGCCCGCAACTAGCGGGGGGGCTTACAGATACGCAGTATTTT. This encodes CASSPQLAGGLTDTQYF.

The V call is TRBV7-2, the J call TRBJ1-1; TRBD1 aligns across 9 bases. The ends lost 3 bases at V and 3 bases at J; junction bases unmatched: 5. This CDR3 is built from 15 residues. Germline CDR1 and CDR2: SGHTA and FQGNSA. Written as DNA, the CDR3 is TGTGCCAGCAGCTTTCGACAGGGGGGGGACACTGAAGCTTTCTTT. Translated: CASSFRQGGDTEAFF.

The chain combines TRBV9 with TRBJ2-1; TRBD1 matches at 9 bases. With V trimmed by 3 bases and J by 5 bases, 3 bases remained unmatched. The CDR3 loop spans 14 amino acids. Germline lookup yields CDR1 SGDLS and CDR2 YYNGEE. CDR3: CASSGGQGNNEQFF. The CDR3 DNA reads as TGTGCCAGCAGCGGGGGACAGGGAAACAATGAGCAGTTCTTC.

The chain uses TRBV6-5 and TRBJ1-1; weak D call: TRBD1 (6 bases). The germline CDR1 and CDR2 sequences are MNHEY and SVGAGI. Trimming cost V 6 bases and J 5 bases, with 16 bases left between them. The CDR3 runs to 14 residues. CDR3 residues: CASSPARGRTEAFF. Here the CDR3 DNA reads TGTGCCAGCAGCCCCGCCAGGGGTAGGACTGAAGCTTTCTTT.

This sequence joins TRBV4-2 and TRBJ2-6; tentatively, D is TRBD1 (5 bases). This CDR3 is 17 amino acids long. CDR1 is LGHNA, CDR2 YNFKEQ, per germline. Trimming shortened V by 0 bases and J by 1 base, and 10 bases separated the two germline ends. CDR3 protein: CASSQDFRTSGANVLTF. The CDR3, as DNA: TGTGCCAGCAGCCAAGATTTCCGGACATCTGGGGCCAACGTCCTGACTTTC.